These 23 T cell receptor beta chains originate from one sample sequenced in a study of beta chain features in type 1 diabetes. Expressed TCRB transcripts were sequenced, since all the RNA that had been isolated was reverse transcribed. Measured with immunoSEQ multiplex PCR; TCRdb has only the in-frame clones, and not every one. This repertoire shows more than 300,000 clones, about 15% found once; its top ten account for approximately 0.02%. The material sequenced was naive CD4+ T cells from blood. These receptor sequences come from a woman between 18 and 30 years old in good health.

The rearrangement uses TRBV4-1 and TRBJ2-7, with TRBD2 matching 7 bases. The junction had 5 bases not matched to a gene; V was cut back by 4 bases and J by 5 bases. The CDR3 length is 13 residues. The germline CDR1 and CDR2 sequences are MGHRA and YSYEKL. CDR3: CASSPHRGDEQYF. The CDR3 DNA is TGCGCCAGCAGCCCCCATCGGGGGGACGAGCAGTACTTC.

The CDR3 here is CASSLRLGGNEQFF. CDR3 coding DNA: TGCGCCAGCAGCTTACGACTTGGGGGGAATGAGCAGTTCTTC. This chain links TRBV5-1 with TRBJ2-1, with D possibly TRBD2 on 6 matching bases. The CDR3 runs 14 residues. Trimming shortened V by 2 bases and J by 7 bases, and 13 bases separated the two germline ends. Germline V CDR1 and CDR2: SGHRS, YFSETQ. Based on the CDR3 plus reference TRBV5-1 and TRBJ2-1, the full variable domain is KAGVTQTPRYLIKTRGQQVTLSCSPISGHRSVSWYQQTPGQGLQFLFEYFSETQRNKGNFPGRFSGRQFSNSRSEMNVSTLELGDSALYLCASSLRLGGNEQFFGPGTRLTVL.

A few counts support this clone. The sample contains more than one DNA sequence encoding this CDR3. The chain uses TRBV18 and TRBJ2-5; TRBD1 aligns across 8 bases. Germline CDR1 is KGHSH and CDR2 is LQKENI. Germline trimming cut 3 bases from V and 4 bases from J; bases unmatched to any gene: 4. This CDR3 has 14 residues. The CDR3 DNA reads TGTGCCAGCTCACCTAGACAGGGGAGAGAGACCCAGTACTTC. Encoded protein: CASSPRQGRETQYF.

This clone has just a few counts. V usage is TRBV30 and J usage is TRBJ2-7; 8 nucleotides match TRBD1. Germline V lookup: CDR1 GTSNPN, CDR2 SVGIG (reference sequence). The CDR3 is 15 residues long. J gave up 2 bases and V 2 bases, and 8 bases lay outside the gene matches. The CDR3 reads CAWSTWTGLAYEQYF. The CDR3 DNA reads TGTGCCTGGAGTACGTGGACAGGGTTGGCCTACGAGCAGTACTTC.

The rearrangement links TRBV30 to TRBJ2-1; 10 nucleotides line up with TRBD2. The CDR3 extends over 16 amino acids. In germline, CDR1 is GTSNPN, CDR2 SVGIG (reference sequence). J lost 3 bases, V lost 4 bases, and 9 bases had no gene match. The CDR3 spells CAWNSGRSFFYNEQFF. The CDR3 nucleotides read TGTGCCTGGAATAGCGGGAGGTCCTTCTTCTACAATGAGCAGTTCTTC.

This sequence joins TRBV5-1 and TRBJ2-7; D gene ambiguous. The germline V and J ends were trimmed by 4 bases and 2 bases, with 10 bases remaining between them. CDR3 size: 13 residues. Germline V CDR1 and CDR2: SGHRS, YFSETQ. The CDR3 sequence: CASSPRTTYEQYF. The CDR3 region has the DNA TGCGCCAGCAGCCCGAGAACCACCTACGAGCAGTACTTC.

There are a few counts of this clone. The identical CDR3 is also encoded by other nucleotide sequences in the sample. V gene TRBV7-3 combines with J gene TRBJ2-5; D is perhaps TRBD1 (5 bases). Germline V gene sequence: CDR1 SGHTA, CDR2 FQGTGA. Trimming removed 4 bases from V and 2 bases from J, with 11 bases in between. This CDR3 contains 14 residues. DNA of the CDR3: TGTGCCAGCAGCTCAGGGCGTGGGCAAGAGACCCAGTACTTC. This sequence encodes CASSSGRGQETQYF.

This clone was observed a few times. CDR3 amino acids: CASSLPDKPQGPTYEQYF. The CDR3 DNA sequence: TGCGCCAGCAGCTTGCCGGATAAGCCCCAGGGGCCGACCTACGAGCAGTACTTC. The chain employs TRBV5-1 and TRBJ2-7; perhaps TRBD1 as D (6 bases). Germline lookup yields CDR1 SGHRS and CDR2 YFSETQ. This CDR3 contains 18 residues. V was cut by 1 base and J by 2 bases, with 22 bases left in between.

The gene calls are TRBV6-6 and TRBJ1-3; 8 bases fit TRBD1. V trimming: 4 bases; J trimming: 8 bases; junction bases outside the gene matches: 7. The CDR3 runs to 14 residues. In germline, CDR1 is MNHNY, CDR2 SVGAGI (reference sequence). CDR3 in DNA: TGTGCCAGCAGTTCACAGGGGGAGTTTGACACCATATATTTT. It yields the protein CASSSQGEFDTIYF.

This clone was counted once. The chain combines TRBV2 with TRBJ2-2; TRBD1 might be the D (6 bases). V was pared by 5 bases and J by 1 base, with 11 bases between. In germline, CDR1 is SNHLY, CDR2 FYNNEI. This CDR3 region has 15 residues. The CDR3 spells CASSFQGKNTGELFF. The CDR3 DNA sequence: TGTGCCAGCAGTTTCCAGGGGAAGAACACCGGGGAGCTGTTTTTT.

This chain connects TRBV28 to TRBJ1-5, with D perhaps matching TRBD1 (6 bases). From germline, CDR1 is MDHEN and CDR2 SYDVKM. Trimming pared 6 bases from V and 5 bases from J, leaving 11 bases between. The CDR3 contains 13 residues. This CDR3 is CASRQGRHQPQHF. DNA of the CDR3: TGTGCCAGCAGACAGGGTCGCCATCAGCCCCAGCATTTT.

The V gene is TRBV7-2, the J gene TRBJ1-1; D gene uncertain. The CDR3 extends over 13 amino acids. V dropped 6 bases and J dropped 1 base, with 9 bases sitting between them. Per germline, CDR1 SGHTA and CDR2 FQGNSA. DNA for the CDR3: TGTGCCAGCAGACCAGACTGGAACACTGAAGCTTTCTTT. Protein: CASRPDWNTEAFF.

This chain connects TRBV6-5 to TRBJ2-7; perhaps TRBD2 as D (6 bases). Deletions cut 5 bases from V and 1 base from J, with 6 bases between. This CDR3 is built from 12 residues. The germline CDR1 and CDR2 sequences are MNHEY and SVGAGI. CDR3 sequence reads: CASSGGSYEQYF. CDR3 coding DNA: TGTGCCAGCAGTGGAGGGTCCTACGAGCAGTACTTC.

This chain links TRBV6-5 with TRBJ2-1; 9 bases are a match to TRBD2. Germline CDR1 MNHEY, CDR2 SVGAGI. J was trimmed by 16 bases and V by 0 bases; bases with no gene match: 10. This CDR3 is 14 amino acids long. The CDR3 region is CASSYSRSAGGVFF. The CDR3 DNA reads TGTGCCAGCAGTTACTCGAGATCGGCGGGAGGGGTTTTCTTC.

The chain is built from TRBV18 and TRBJ2-1; possibly TRBD2 for D (5 bases). CDR3 size: 15 residues. Germline CDR1 reads KGHSH; CDR2 reads LQKENI. The V and J ends lost 5 bases and 8 bases respectively, with 19 bases between them. CDR3 bases: TGTGCCAGCTCAGTAAGGACTTCTCGGGTAGATGAGCAGTTCTTC. As protein: CASSVRTSRVDEQFF.

This clone has a handful of counts. The rearrangement joins TRBV4-1 to TRBJ2-1; 7 nucleotides agree with TRBD1. CDR1 and CDR2 (germline): MGHRA, YSYEKL. The CDR3 spans 18 residues. The V gene end was trimmed by 7 bases and the J gene end by 8 bases; junction bases not matched to a gene: 23. For the CDR3, the DNA is TGCGCCAGCACCACGACAGGGCGCGGAGACCCTACTAGGGATGAGCAGTTCTTC. It encodes CASTTTGRGDPTRDEQFF.

A few counts support this clone. The chain has TRBV29-1 and TRBJ2-1, with TRBD2 matching over 7 bases. In germline, CDR1 is SQVTM, CDR2 ANQGSEA. This CDR3 comprises 14 residues. This CDR3 is CSLKVGRNYNEQFF. The CDR3, as DNA: TGCAGTCTTAAGGTCGGGAGGAACTACAATGAGCAGTTCTTC.

This clone was found a few times. The chain joins TRBV7-2 to TRBJ2-1; TRBD2 matches 11 bases. The CDR3 is made up of 15 amino acids. The junction had 8 bases not matched to a gene; V was cut back by 6 bases and J by 7 bases. Germline lookup yields CDR1 SGHTA and CDR2 FQGNSA. The CDR3 loop reads CASRPRLAGKNEQFF. In DNA, the CDR3 is TGTGCCAGCAGGCCTCGACTAGCGGGAAAGAATGAGCAGTTCTTC.

The chain is built from TRBV7-2 and TRBJ2-5, with a tentative D call TRBD1 (5 bases). Germline values: CDR1 SGHTA, CDR2 FQGNSA. V lost 1 base, J lost 5 bases, and 14 bases lay in between. The CDR3 has 15 amino acids. The CDR3 reads CASSLEGRVRETQYF. In DNA form, the CDR3 reads TGTGCCAGCAGCTTAGAGGGCAGGGTGAGGGAGACCCAGTACTTC.

The V call is TRBV5-1, the J call TRBJ1-1; 9 bases agree with TRBD1. The V and J ends lost 0 bases and 0 bases, in that order; junction bases with no gene match: 6. This CDR3 spans 17 amino acids. Germline V CDR1 and CDR2: SGHRS, YFSETQ. CDR3 sequence reads: CASSLVRTGALNTEAFF. The CDR3 DNA reads TGCGCCAGCAGCTTGGTAAGGACAGGGGCTTTGAACACTGAAGCTTTCTTT.

The chain recombines TRBV30 with TRBJ2-1, with 14 bases fitting TRBD2. Germline CDR1 and CDR2: GTSNPN and SVGIG (reference sequence). J gave up 6 bases and V 8 bases, and 6 bases lay outside the gene matches. The CDR3 extends over 14 amino acids. The chain's CDR3 is CALATSGRGNEQFF. The CDR3 DNA follows: TGTGCCCTCGCGACTAGCGGGAGGGGCAATGAGCAGTTCTTC.

J is TRBJ2-3 and V is TRBV7-2; TRBD1 agrees at 10 bases. Germline-derived CDR1 and CDR2 are SGHTA and FQGNSA. V trimming: 5 bases; J trimming: 5 bases; junction bases outside the gene matches: 7. This CDR3 spans 15 amino acids. CDR3 in amino acids: CASSPRQGAGDTQYF. In nucleotides, the CDR3 is TGTGCCAGCAGCCCCAGACAGGGGGCAGGAGATACGCAGTATTTT.

This chain connects TRBV9 to TRBJ2-3; 10 bases line up with TRBD2. The CDR3 length is 18 residues. From germline, CDR1 is SGDLS and CDR2 YYNGEE. J gave up 3 bases and V 3 bases, and 13 bases lay outside the gene matches. CDR3 sequence (DNA): TGTGCCAGCAGCGGACTAGCGGGTCGACTGGGGGGGACAGATACGCAGTATTTT. It encodes CASSGLAGRLGGTDTQYF.